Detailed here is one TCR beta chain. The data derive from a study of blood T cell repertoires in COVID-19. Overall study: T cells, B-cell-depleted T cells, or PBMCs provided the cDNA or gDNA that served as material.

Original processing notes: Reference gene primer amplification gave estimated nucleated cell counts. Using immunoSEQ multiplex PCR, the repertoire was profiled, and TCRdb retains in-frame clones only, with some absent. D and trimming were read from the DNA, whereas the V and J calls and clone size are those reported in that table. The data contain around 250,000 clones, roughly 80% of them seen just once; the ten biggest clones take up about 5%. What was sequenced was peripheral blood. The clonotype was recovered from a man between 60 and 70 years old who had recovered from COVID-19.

The CDR3 sequence is CASSMWLGEQFF. CDR3 sequence (DNA): TGTGCCAGTAGTATGTGGCTTGGTGAGCAGTTCTTC. The chain has TRBV19 and TRBJ2-1; D not certain. The V end was cut by 3 bases, the J end by 9 bases, with 9 bases between. The germline CDR1 and CDR2 sequences are LNHDA and SQIVND (reference sequence). The CDR3 is 12 residues long.